What follows are 10 T cell receptor beta chains derived from one specimen sequenced in a study of blood T cell repertoires in COVID-19. The data were produced by immunoSEQ multiplex PCR, yet TCRdb's version contains in-frame clones alone and is incomplete. The sample holds about 68,000 clones, just under 80% seen once. Sequencing was done on a sample of peripheral blood. These receptors came from a woman aged 60-70 years with acute or convalescent COVID-19.

V and J are TRBV11-2 and TRBJ1-6; a possible D gene is TRBD1 (5 bases). The ends were cut back, 2 bases at V and 7 bases at J, with 9 bases in the middle. Germline assignment: CDR1 SGHAT and CDR2 FQNNGV. The CDR3 sequence is 14 residues long. CDR3 in amino acids: CASSLKDRNSPLHF. The CDR3 coding sequence is TGTGCCAGCAGCTTAAAAGACAGAAATTCACCCCTCCACTTT.

The chain carries TRBV27 and TRBJ1-2, with D perhaps TRBD1 (6 bases). The V gene lost 5 bases and the J gene lost 5 bases, with 15 bases spanning the gap. This CDR3 has 14 amino acids. Germline V lookup: CDR1 MNHEY, CDR2 SMNVEV (reference sequence). The CDR3 is CASSSRGGPYGYTF. Here the CDR3 DNA reads TGTGCCAGCAGTAGTAGGGGGGGGCCTTATGGCTACACCTTC.

A few counts support this clone. The chain is built from TRBV18 and TRBJ1-3; D not resolved. V was cut by 2 bases and J by 2 bases, with 4 bases left in between. There are 13 residues in the CDR3. Germline CDR1 reads KGHSH; CDR2 reads LQKENI. Here the CDR3 DNA reads TGTGCCAGCTCACCATCTCCTGGAAACACCATATATTTT. Translated: CASSPSPGNTIYF.

The chain is built from TRBV4-3 and TRBJ2-3; D unresolved. V was clipped by 1 base and J by 0 bases, with 5 bases between them. Germline CDR1 is LGHNA and CDR2 is YSLEER. CDR3 length: 14 residues. DNA for the CDR3: TGCGCCAGCAGCCAAGGTCCTAGCACAGATACGCAGTATTTT. Translation: CASSQGPSTDTQYF.

In its sample, this clone was seen once. The same CDR3 can be traced to other DNA sequences in this sample. V and J are TRBV5-1 and TRBJ1-2, with a possible D match to TRBD1 (6 bases). Looked up from germline, CDR1 is SGHRS and CDR2 is YFSETQ. The CDR3 contains 13 residues. V was shortened by 2 bases and J by 2 bases, with 7 bases between the two germline ends. In nucleotides, the CDR3 is TGCGCCAGCAGCTTAGGACAGAACTATGGCTACACCTTC. Translated, it gives CASSLGQNYGYTF.

The chain carries TRBV6-2 or TRBV6-3 and TRBJ1-5; 9 bases line up with TRBD1. CDR1 is MNHEY, CDR2 SVGEGT, per germline. V was pared by 6 bases and J by 2 bases, with 5 bases of the junction left unmatched. The CDR3 spans 15 residues. The CDR3 region is CASSLQGAGNQPQHF. For the CDR3, the DNA is TGTGCCAGCAGCCTACAGGGGGCTGGCAATCAGCCCCAGCATTTT.

The V call is TRBV7-3, the J call TRBJ2-1; maybe TRBD2 (6 bases). The CDR3 consists of 16 residues. V was cut by 0 bases and J by 2 bases, with 11 bases left in between. CDR1 and CDR2 from the germline V gene are SGHTA and FQGTGA. The CDR3 DNA reads TGTGCCAGCAGCTTAACAGGGCGGGGCGCCTACAATGAGCAGTTCTTC. Its protein product is CASSLTGRGAYNEQFF.

V is TRBV12-3 or TRBV12-4 and J is TRBJ2-7; D unclear. V lost 4 bases to trimming and J lost 2 bases, with 3 bases between them. CDR3 length equals 11 residues. The CDR3 nucleotides are TGTGCCAGCAGTTCTCCCTACGAGCAGTACTTC. Encoded protein: CASSSPYEQYF.

This sequence joins TRBV19 and TRBJ1-1; D not resolved. The ends were cut back, 5 bases at V and 2 bases at J, with 9 bases in the middle. The CDR3 is 13 residues long. Looked up from germline, CDR1 is LNHDA and CDR2 is SQIVND (reference sequence). This CDR3 reads CASSPSYNTEAFF. The CDR3 DNA follows: TGTGCCAGTAGTCCCTCCTACAACACTGAAGCTTTCTTT.

The rearrangement uses TRBV2 and TRBJ1-5; D perhaps matches TRBD1 (5 bases). Per germline, CDR1 SNHLY and CDR2 FYNNEI. CDR3 size: 16 residues. Trimming removed 3 bases at V and 6 bases at J, with 18 bases between. The CDR3 DNA is TGTGCCAGCAGTGACAGGGACTCCGGACCTGGTCAGCCCCAGCATTTT. Its translation is CASSDRDSGPGQPQHF.